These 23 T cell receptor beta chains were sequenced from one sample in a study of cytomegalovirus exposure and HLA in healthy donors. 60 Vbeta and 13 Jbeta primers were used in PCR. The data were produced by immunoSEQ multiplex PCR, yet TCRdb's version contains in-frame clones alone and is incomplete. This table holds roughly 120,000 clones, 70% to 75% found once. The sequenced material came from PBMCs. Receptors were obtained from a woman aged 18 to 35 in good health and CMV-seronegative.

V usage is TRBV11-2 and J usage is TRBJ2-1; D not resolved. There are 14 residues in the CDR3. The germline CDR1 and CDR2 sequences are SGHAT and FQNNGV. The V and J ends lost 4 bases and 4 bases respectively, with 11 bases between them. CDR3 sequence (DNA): TGTGCCAGCAGCTCGACTTTAGGTTACAATGAGCAGTTCTTC. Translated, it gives CASSSTLGYNEQFF.

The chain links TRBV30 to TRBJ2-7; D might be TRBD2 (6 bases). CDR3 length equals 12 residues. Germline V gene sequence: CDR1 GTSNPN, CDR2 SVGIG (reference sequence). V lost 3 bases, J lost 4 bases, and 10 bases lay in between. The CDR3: CAWRAGRYEQYF. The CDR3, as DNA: TGTGCCTGGAGGGCAGGGAGGTACGAGCAGTACTTC. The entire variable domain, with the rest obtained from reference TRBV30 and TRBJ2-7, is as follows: SQTIHQWPATLVQPVGSPLSLECTVEGTSNPNLYWYRQAAGRGLQLLFYSVGIGQISSEVPQNLSASRPQDRQFILSSKKLLLSDSGFYLCAWRAGRYEQYFGPGTRLTVT.

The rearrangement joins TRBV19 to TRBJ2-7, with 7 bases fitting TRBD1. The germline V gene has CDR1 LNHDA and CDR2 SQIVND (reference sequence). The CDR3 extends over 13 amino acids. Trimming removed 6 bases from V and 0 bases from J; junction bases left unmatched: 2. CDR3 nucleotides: TGTGCCAGTAGGGACAGGAGCTCCTACGAGCAGTACTTC. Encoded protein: CASRDRSSYEQYF.

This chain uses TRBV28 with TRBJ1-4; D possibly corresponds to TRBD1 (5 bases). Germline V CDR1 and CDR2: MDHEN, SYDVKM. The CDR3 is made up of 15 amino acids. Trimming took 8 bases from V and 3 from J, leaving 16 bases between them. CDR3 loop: CASASGSSANEKLFF. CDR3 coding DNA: TGTGCCAGCGCTTCAGGGTCCTCAGCTAATGAAAAACTGTTTTTT.

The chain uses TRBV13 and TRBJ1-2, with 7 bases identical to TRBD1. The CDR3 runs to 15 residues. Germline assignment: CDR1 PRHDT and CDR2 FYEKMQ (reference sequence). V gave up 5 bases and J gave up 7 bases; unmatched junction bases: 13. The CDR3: CASSLFTGALGGYTF. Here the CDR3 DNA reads TGTGCCAGCAGCCTCTTCACAGGGGCGTTAGGTGGCTACACCTTC. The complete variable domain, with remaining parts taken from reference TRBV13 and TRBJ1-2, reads AAGVIQSPRHLIKEKRETATLKCYPIPRHDTVYWYQQGPGQDPQFLISFYEKMQSDKGSIPDRFSAQQFSDYHSELNMSSLELGDSALYFCASSLFTGALGGYTFGSGTRLTVV.

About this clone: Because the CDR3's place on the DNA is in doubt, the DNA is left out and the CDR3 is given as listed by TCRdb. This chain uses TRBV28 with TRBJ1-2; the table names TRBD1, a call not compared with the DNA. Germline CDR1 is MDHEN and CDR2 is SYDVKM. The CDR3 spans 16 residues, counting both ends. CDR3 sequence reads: CASRGIRARGNYGYTF.

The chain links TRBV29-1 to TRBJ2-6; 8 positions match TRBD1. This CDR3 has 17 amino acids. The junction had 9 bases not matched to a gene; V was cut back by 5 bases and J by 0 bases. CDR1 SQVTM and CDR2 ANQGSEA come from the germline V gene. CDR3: CSVWGTGKLSGANVLTF. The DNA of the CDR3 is TGCAGCGTTTGGGGGACAGGAAAGCTCTCTGGGGCCAACGTCCTGACTTTC. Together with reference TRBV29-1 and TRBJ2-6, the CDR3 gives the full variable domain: SAVISQKPSRDICQRGTSLTIQCQVDSQVTMMFWYRQQPGQSLTLIATANQGSEATYESGFVIDKFPISRPNLTFSTLTVSNMSPEDSSIYLCSVWGTGKLSGANVLTFGAGSRLTVL.

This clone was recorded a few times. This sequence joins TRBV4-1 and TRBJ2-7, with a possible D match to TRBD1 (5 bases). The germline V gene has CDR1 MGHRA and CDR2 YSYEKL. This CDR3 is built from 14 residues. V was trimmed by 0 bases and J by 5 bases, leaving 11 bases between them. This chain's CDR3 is CASSQDPGRDEQYF. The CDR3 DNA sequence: TGCGCCAGCAGCCAAGACCCCGGCAGGGACGAGCAGTACTTC.

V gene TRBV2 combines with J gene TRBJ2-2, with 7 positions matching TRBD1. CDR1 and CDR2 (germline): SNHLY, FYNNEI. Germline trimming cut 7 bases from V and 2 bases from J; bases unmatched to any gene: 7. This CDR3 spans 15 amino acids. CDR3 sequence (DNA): TGTGCCAGCACGCGACAGGGTGCTAACACCGGGGAGCTGTTTTTT. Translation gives CASTRQGANTGELFF.

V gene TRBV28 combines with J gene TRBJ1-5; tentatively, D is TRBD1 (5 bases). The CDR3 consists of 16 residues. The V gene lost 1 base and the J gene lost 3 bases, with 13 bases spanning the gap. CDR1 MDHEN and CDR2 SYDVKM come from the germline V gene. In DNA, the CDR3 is TGTGCCAGCAGTTTATTGGGAGGGGCCGACAATCAGCCCCAGCATTTT. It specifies CASSLLGGADNQPQHF.

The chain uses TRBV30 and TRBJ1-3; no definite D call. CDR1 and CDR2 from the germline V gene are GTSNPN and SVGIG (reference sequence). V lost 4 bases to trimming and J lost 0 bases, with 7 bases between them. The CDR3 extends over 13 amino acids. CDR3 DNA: TGTGCCTGGACAGGCTTCTCTGGAAACACCATATATTTT. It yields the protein CAWTGFSGNTIYF.

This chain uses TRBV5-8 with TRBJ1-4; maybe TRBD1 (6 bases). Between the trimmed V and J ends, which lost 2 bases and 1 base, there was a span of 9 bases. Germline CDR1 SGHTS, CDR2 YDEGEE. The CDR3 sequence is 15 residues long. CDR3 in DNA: TGTGCCAGCAGCTTCACAGGGATAACTAATGAAAAACTGTTTTTT. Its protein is CASSFTGITNEKLFF. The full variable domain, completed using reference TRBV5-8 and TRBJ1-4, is EAGVTQSPTHLIKTRGQQATLRCSPISGHTSVYWYQQALGLGLQFLLWYDEGEERNRGNFPPRFSGRQFPNYSSELNVNALELEDSALYLCASSFTGITNEKLFFGSGTQLSVL.

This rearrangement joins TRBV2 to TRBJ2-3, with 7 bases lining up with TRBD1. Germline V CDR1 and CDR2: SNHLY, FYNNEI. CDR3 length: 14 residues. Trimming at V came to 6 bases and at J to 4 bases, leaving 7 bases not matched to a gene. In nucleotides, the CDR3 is TGTGCCAGCAGGATCGACAGGGTGGCAGATACGCAGTATTTT. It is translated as CASRIDRVADTQYF.

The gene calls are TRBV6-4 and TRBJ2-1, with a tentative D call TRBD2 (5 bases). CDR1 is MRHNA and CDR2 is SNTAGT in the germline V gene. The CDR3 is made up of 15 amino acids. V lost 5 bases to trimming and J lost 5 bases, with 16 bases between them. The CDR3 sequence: CASSHTWGEDNEQFF. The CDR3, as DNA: TGTGCCAGCAGTCATACTTGGGGAGAGGACAATGAGCAGTTCTTC.

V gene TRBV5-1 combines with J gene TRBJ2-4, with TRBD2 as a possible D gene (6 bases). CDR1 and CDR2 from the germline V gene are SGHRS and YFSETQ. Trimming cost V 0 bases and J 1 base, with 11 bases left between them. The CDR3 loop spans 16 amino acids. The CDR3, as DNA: TGCGCCAGCAGCTTGGTAGGCGGGGCGGCCAAAAACATTCAGTACTTC. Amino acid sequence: CASSLVGGAAKNIQYF.

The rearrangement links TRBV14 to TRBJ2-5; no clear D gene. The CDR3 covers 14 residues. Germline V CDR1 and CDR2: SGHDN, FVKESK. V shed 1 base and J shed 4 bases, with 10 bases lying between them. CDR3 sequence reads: CASSQASSSETQYF. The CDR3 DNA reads TGTGCCAGCAGCCAAGCTTCGAGTTCAGAGACCCAGTACTTC.

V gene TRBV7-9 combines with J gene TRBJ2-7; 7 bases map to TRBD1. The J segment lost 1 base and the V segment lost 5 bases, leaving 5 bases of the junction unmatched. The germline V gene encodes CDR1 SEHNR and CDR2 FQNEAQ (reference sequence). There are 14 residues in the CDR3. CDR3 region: CASSPQGESYEQYF. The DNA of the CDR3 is TGTGCCAGCAGCCCCCAGGGGGAATCCTACGAGCAGTACTTC.

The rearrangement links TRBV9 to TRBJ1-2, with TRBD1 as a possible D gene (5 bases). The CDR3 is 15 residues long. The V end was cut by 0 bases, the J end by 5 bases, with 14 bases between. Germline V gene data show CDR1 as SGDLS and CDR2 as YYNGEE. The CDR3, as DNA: TGTGCCAGCAGCGTAGCGGCAGGGTTTGTATATGGCTACACCTTC. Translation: CASSVAAGFVYGYTF. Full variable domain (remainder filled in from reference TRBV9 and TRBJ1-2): DSGVTQTPKHLITATGQRVTLRCSPRSGDLSVYWYQQSLDQGLQFLIQYYNGEERAKGNILERFSAQQFPDLHSELNLSSLELGDSALYFCASSVAAGFVYGYTFGSGTRLTVV.

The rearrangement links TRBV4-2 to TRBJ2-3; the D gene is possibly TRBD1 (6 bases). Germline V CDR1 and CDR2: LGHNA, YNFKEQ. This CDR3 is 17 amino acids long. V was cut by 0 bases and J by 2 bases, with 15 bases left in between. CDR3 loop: CASSQDGGRTDTDTQYF. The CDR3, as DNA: TGTGCCAGCAGCCAAGATGGGGGCCGGACGGACACAGATACGCAGTATTTT.

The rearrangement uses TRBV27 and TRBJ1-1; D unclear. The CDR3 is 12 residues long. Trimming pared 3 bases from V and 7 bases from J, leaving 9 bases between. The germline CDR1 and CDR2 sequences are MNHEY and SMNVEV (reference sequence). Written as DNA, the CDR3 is TGTGCCAGCAGTTTCCCCGGAGGTGAAGCTTTCTTT. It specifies CASSFPGGEAFF.

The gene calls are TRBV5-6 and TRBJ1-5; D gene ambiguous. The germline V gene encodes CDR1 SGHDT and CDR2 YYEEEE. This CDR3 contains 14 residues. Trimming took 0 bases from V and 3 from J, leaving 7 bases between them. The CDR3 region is CASSLGGYNQPQHF. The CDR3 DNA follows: TGTGCCAGCAGCTTGGGAGGATACAATCAGCCCCAGCATTTT.

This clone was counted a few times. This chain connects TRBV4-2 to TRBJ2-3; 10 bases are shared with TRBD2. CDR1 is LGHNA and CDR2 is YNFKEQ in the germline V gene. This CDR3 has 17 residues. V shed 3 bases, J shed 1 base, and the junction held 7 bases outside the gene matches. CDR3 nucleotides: TGTGCCAGCAGCCAGAGCGGGGGGGCTGGCGGCACAGATACGCAGTATTTT. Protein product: CASSQSGGAGGTDTQYF.

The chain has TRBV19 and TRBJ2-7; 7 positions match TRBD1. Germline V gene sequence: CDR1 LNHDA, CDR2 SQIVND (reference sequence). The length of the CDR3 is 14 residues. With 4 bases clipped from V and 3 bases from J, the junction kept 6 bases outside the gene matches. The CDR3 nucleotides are TGTGCCAGTAGTAAGGGGACAGCCGTCTACGAGCAGTACTTC. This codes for CASSKGTAVYEQYF. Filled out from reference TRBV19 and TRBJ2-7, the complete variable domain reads DGGITQSPKYLFRKEGQNVTLSCEQNLNHDAMYWYRQDPGQGLRLIYYSQIVNDFQKGDIAEGYSVSREKKESFPLTVTSAQKNPTAFYLCASSKGTAVYEQYFGPGTRLTVT.